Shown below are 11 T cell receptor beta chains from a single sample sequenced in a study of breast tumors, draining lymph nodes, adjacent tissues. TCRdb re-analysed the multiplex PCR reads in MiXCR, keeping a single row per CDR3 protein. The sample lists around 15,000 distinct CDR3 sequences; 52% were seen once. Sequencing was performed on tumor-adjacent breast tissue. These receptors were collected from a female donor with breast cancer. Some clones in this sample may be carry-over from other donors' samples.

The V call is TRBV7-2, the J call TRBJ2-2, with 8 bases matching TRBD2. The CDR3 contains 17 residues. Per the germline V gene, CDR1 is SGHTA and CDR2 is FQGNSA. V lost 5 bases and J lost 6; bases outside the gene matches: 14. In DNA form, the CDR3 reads TGTGCCAGCAGCCCGATGTCTAGCGGGTGGAGCTCCGGGGAGCTGTTTTTT. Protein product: CASSPMSSGWSSGELFF. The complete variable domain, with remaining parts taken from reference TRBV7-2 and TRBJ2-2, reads GAGVSQSPSNKVTEKGKDVELRCDPISGHTALYWYRQSLGQGLEFLIYFQGNSAPDKSGLPSDRFSAERTGGSVSTLTIQRTQQEDSAVYLCASSPMSSGWSSGELFFGEGSRLTVL.

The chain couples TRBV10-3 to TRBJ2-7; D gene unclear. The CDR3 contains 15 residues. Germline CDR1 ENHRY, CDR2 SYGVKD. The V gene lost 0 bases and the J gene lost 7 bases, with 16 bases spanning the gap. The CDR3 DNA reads TGTGCCATCAGTGAGTCCAGTGGCAGGACCCGGGAGCAGTACTTC. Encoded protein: CAISESSGRTREQYF.

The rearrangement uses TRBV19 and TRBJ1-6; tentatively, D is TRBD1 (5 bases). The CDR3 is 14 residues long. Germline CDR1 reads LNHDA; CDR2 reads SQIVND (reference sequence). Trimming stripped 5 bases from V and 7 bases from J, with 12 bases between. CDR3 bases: TGTGCCAGTAGTCGGACACGGTTAAATTCACCCCTCCACTTT. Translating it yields CASSRTRLNSPLHF.

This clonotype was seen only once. The chain's CDR3 is CAPAERISYEQYF. The CDR3 bases are TGTGCCCCGGCAGAGCGGATTTCGTACGAGCAGTACTTC. The chain joins TRBV10-3 to TRBJ2-7; D may be TRBD2 (5 bases). The CDR3 runs 13 residues. The germline CDR1 and CDR2 sequences are ENHRY and SYGVKD. With 11 bases removed from V and 4 bases from J, the gap between germline ends came to 18 bases.

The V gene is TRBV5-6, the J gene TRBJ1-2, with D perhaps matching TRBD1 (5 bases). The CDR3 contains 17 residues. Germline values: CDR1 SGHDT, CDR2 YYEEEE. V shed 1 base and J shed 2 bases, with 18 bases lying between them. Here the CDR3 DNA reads TGTGCCAGCAGCTTGTCCGCAGCGTGGCGGGGCAACTATGGCTACACCTTC. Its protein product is CASSLSAAWRGNYGYTF.

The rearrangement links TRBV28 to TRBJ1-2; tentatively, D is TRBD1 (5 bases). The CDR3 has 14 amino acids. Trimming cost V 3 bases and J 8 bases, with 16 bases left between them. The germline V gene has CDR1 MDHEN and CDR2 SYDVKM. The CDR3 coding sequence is TGTGCCAGCAGTTTTTCGGGCAGGGTAGGAGGCTACACCTTC. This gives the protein CASSFSGRVGGYTF.

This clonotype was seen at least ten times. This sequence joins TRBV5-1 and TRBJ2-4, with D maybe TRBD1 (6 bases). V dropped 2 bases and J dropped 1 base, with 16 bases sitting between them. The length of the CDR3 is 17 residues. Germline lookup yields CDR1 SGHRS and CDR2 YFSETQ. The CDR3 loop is CASSLHTRGTAKNIQYF. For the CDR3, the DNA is TGCGCCAGCAGCTTACACACCAGGGGAACGGCCAAAAACATTCAGTACTTC.

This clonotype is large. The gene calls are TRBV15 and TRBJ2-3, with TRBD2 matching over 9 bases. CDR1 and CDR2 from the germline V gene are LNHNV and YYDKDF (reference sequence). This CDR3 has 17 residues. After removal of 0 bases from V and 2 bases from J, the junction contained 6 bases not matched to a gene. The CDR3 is CATSRDGAGGNTDTQYF. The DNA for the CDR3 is TGTGCCACCAGCAGAGATGGGGCGGGAGGGAACACAGATACGCAGTATTTT.

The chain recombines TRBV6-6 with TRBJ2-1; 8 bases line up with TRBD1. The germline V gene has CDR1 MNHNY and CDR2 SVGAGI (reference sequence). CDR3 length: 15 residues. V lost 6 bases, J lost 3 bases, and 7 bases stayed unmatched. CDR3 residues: CASSNRGDRYNEQFF. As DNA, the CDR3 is TGTGCCAGCAGCAACAGGGGGGACCGCTACAATGAGCAGTTCTTC.

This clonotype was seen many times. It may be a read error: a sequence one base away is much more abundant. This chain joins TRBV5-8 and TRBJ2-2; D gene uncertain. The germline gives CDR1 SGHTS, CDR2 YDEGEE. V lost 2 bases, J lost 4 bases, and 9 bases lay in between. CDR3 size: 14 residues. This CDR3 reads CASSFSATTGELFF. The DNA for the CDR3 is TGTGCCAGCAGCTTTTCGGCGACCACCGGGGAGCTGTTTTTT.

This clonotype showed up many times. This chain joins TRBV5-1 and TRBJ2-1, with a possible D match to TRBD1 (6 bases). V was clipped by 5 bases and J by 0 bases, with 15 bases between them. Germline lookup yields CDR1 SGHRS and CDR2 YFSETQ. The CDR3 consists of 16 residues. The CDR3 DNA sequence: TGCGCCAGCAGGCACCGGGACATCGGCTCCTACAATGAGCAGTTCTTC. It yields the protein CASRHRDIGSYNEQFF. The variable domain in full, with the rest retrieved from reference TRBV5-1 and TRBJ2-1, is KAGVTQTPRYLIKTRGQQVTLSCSPISGHRSVSWYQQTPGQGLQFLFEYFSETQRNKGNFPGRFSGRQFSNSRSEMNVSTLELGDSALYLCASRHRDIGSYNEQFFGPGTRLTVL.